One and the same sample provided the 31 T cell receptor beta chains below, sequenced in a study of T cell responses to AZD1222 COVID-19 vaccine. Some clones are missing from TCRdb's copy, which holds only in-frame ones; the method was immunoSEQ multiplex PCR. The sample carries 75,000 to 90,000 clones, approximately 78% recorded once. The sequencing used peripheral blood, collected on day 0 of AZD1222 vaccination. All receptors come from an adult in good health.

V usage is TRBV7-9 and J usage is TRBJ1-1; D unresolved. There are 15 residues in the CDR3. Germline V gene lookup returns CDR1 SEHNR and CDR2 FQNEAQ (reference sequence). The V end lost 2 bases, the J end lost 0 bases, and 10 bases lay between the germline ends. For the CDR3, the DNA is TGTGCCAGCAGCTTATCGTTCCAAATGAACACTGAAGCTTTCTTT. Amino acids: CASSLSFQMNTEAFF.

This chain joins TRBV4-3 and TRBJ2-4; 12 bases align to TRBD2. Unmatched junction bases numbered 12, after V lost 0 bases and J lost 0 bases. This CDR3 has 21 residues. Germline V gene sequence: CDR1 LGHNA, CDR2 YSLEER. CDR3 in amino acids: CASSQDYPWTSGTLAKNIQYF. Here the CDR3 DNA reads TGCGCCAGCAGCCAAGATTACCCCTGGACTAGCGGGACTCTAGCCAAAAACATTCAGTACTTC.

V and J are TRBV18 and TRBJ2-3, with 10 bases aligning to TRBD2. Losses at the gene ends were 3 bases for V and 0 bases for J; bases not matched to a gene: 3. This CDR3 region has 16 residues. Germline-derived CDR1 and CDR2 are KGHSH and LQKENI. This CDR3 is CASSPGLAASTDTQYF. The CDR3 nucleotides read TGTGCCAGCTCACCCGGACTAGCGGCTAGCACAGATACGCAGTATTTT.

The chain carries TRBV6-1 and TRBJ2-6, with TRBD1 as a possible D gene (5 bases). CDR1 is MNHNS, CDR2 SASEGT, per germline. The V and J ends lost 3 bases and 0 bases respectively, with 15 bases between them. The CDR3 is 18 residues long. The CDR3 region has the DNA TGTGCCAGCAGTGACAAGGGGCAGTCCTTCTCTGGGGCCAACGTCCTGACTTTC. Amino acids: CASSDKGQSFSGANVLTF.

This rearrangement joins TRBV29-1 to TRBJ1-1; 7 positions agree with TRBD1. J gave up 6 bases and V 8 bases, and 9 bases lay outside the gene matches. Germline V lookup: CDR1 SQVTM, CDR2 ANQGSEA. The CDR3 covers 12 residues. The CDR3 DNA follows: TGCAGCACCCGACAGGGCAGCGCTGAAGCTTTCTTT. This gives the protein CSTRQGSAEAFF.

The V and J genes are TRBV19 and TRBJ1-5, with D perhaps TRBD1 (6 bases). This CDR3 is 15 amino acids long. V shed 3 bases and J shed 11 bases, with 20 bases lying between them. CDR1 LNHDA and CDR2 SQIVND come from the germline V gene (reference sequence). In DNA, the CDR3 is TGTGCCAGTAGTATCGAGACAGGCCTAAAGTTAGCCCAGCATTTT. It codes for CASSIETGLKLAQHF.

This clone has a handful of counts. This chain connects TRBV12-3 or TRBV12-4 to TRBJ1-1; D is possibly TRBD1 (6 bases). This CDR3 region has 12 residues. The V end lost 1 base, the J end lost 6 bases, and 6 bases lay between the germline ends. The CDR3 protein is CASSLGQAEAFF. The CDR3 DNA is TGTGCCAGCAGTTTAGGACAGGCTGAAGCTTTCTTT.

This clone turned up a few times. This rearrangement joins TRBV14 to TRBJ2-3, with 12 bases matching TRBD2. Per germline, CDR1 SGHDN and CDR2 FVKESK. The CDR3 has 19 amino acids. V trimming: 1 base; J trimming: 4 bases; junction bases outside the gene matches: 12. This CDR3 reads CASSQGYLAGGPVSDTQYF. The CDR3 DNA sequence: TGTGCCAGCAGCCAAGGGTATCTAGCGGGAGGGCCCGTGTCAGATACGCAGTATTTT. Full variable domain (rest looked up from reference TRBV14 and TRBJ2-3): EAGVTQFPSHSVIEKGQTVTLRCDPISGHDNLYWYRRVMGKEIKFLLHFVKESKQDESGMPNNRFLAERTGGTYSTLKVQPAELEDSGVYFCASSQGYLAGGPVSDTQYFGPGTRLTVL.

CDR3 in DNA: TGCGCCAGCAGCCTGACAGGGGGCTCTAGCACAGATACGCAGTATTTT. This codes for CASSLTGGSSTDTQYF. The genes are TRBV5-1 and TRBJ2-3; 10 nucleotides match TRBD1. The CDR3 spans 16 residues. Germline V gene lookup returns CDR1 SGHRS and CDR2 YFSETQ. V was clipped by 4 bases and J by 0 bases; unmatched bases: 5.

This clone was picked up a small number of times. The chain joins TRBV6-2 or TRBV6-3 to TRBJ2-2; 8 bases fit TRBD2. The ends lost 4 bases at V and 0 bases at J; junction bases unmatched: 4. The germline V gene encodes CDR1 MNHEY and CDR2 SVGEGT. The length of the CDR3 is 16 residues. CDR3 nucleotides: TGTGCCAGCAGTTTCGAGGGACTAGCGAACACCGGGGAGCTGTTTTTT. This codes for CASSFEGLANTGELFF.

This clone was detected only a few times. The CDR3 DNA follows: TGTGCCAGCTCACCTAGCGGGAGGGCCTTCGGTGAGCAGTTCTTC. Amino acids: CASSPSGRAFGEQFF. J is TRBJ2-1 and V is TRBV18, with TRBD2 identical over 11 bases. The CDR3 length is 15 residues. The germline gives CDR1 KGHSH, CDR2 LQKENI. Trimming took 3 bases from V and 9 from J; bases not matched to a gene: 7.

The J gene is TRBJ2-5, the V gene TRBV2, with 9 bases matching TRBD1. J gave up 5 bases and V 5 bases, and 9 bases lay outside the gene matches. The CDR3 is made up of 15 amino acids. Germline assignment: CDR1 SNHLY and CDR2 FYNNEI. CDR3: CASSREGQGGETQYF. Here the CDR3 DNA reads TGTGCCAGCAGTCGAGAGGGACAGGGAGGGGAGACCCAGTACTTC.

This chain joins TRBV11-2 and TRBJ2-5, with TRBD2 matching over 11 bases. Germline V lookup: CDR1 SGHAT, CDR2 FQNNGV. J was trimmed by 4 bases and V by 4 bases; bases with no gene match: 5. The CDR3 has 15 amino acids. The CDR3 protein is CASSSLLAGVETQYF. CDR3 DNA sequence: TGTGCCAGCAGCTCATTACTAGCGGGAGTAGAGACCCAGTACTTC.

The chain uses TRBV18 and TRBJ1-1, with a tentative D call TRBD1 (5 bases). Trimming shortened V by 2 bases and J by 1 base, and 8 bases separated the two germline ends. Germline values: CDR1 KGHSH, CDR2 LQKENI. The CDR3 length is 14 residues. The CDR3 sequence: CASSPSRANTEAFF. CDR3 nucleotide sequence: TGTGCCAGCTCACCAAGCAGGGCGAACACTGAAGCTTTCTTT.

The chain links TRBV6-2 or TRBV6-3 to TRBJ2-1; 8 bases match TRBD2. CDR1 is MNHEY and CDR2 is SVGEGT in the germline V gene. V shed 2 bases and J 5 bases; nucleotides not matched to a gene: 20. CDR3 length: 20 residues. CDR3: CASSYPPGGGRIPFDNEQFF. CDR3 nucleotides: TGTGCCAGCAGTTACCCCCCGGGGGGCGGGAGGATCCCATTCGACAATGAGCAGTTCTTC.

V and J are TRBV3-1 (or the pseudogene TRBV3-2) and TRBJ2-2, with TRBD2 identical over 8 bases. Germline values: CDR1 LGHDT, CDR2 YNNKEL (reference sequence). V dropped 5 bases and J dropped 4; count of bases not matched to a gene: 9. The CDR3 spans 16 residues. As DNA, the CDR3 is TGTGCCAGCAGCTCGATACTAGCGGAAAGCACCGGGGAGCTGTTTTTT. This codes for CASSSILAESTGELFF.

The gene calls are TRBV28 and TRBJ2-7; D possibly uses TRBD1 or TRBD2 (5 bases each). CDR3 length: 13 amino acids. CDR1 is MDHEN and CDR2 is SYDVKM in the germline V gene. Trimming took off 4 bases at V and 4 bases at J, with 11 bases between the two ends. CDR3 DNA: TGTGCCAGCAGTTCCGGGACCACGTACGAGCAGTACTTC. It translates to CASSSGTTYEQYF.

This chain links TRBV3-1 (or the pseudogene TRBV3-2) with TRBJ1-1; TRBD1 matches 8 bases. V lost 2 bases and J lost 3; bases outside the gene matches: 8. Germline V CDR1 and CDR2: LGHDT, YNNKEL (reference sequence). This CDR3 has 16 amino acids. CDR3: CASSQPDRGRYTEAFF. The CDR3 DNA sequence: TGTGCCAGCAGCCAACCTGACAGGGGTCGGTACACTGAAGCTTTCTTT.

The chain carries TRBV6-6 and TRBJ1-2; a weak D match, TRBD1 (5 bases). The CDR3 totals 14 residues. V was pared by 2 bases and J by 7 bases, with 14 bases between. The germline gives CDR1 MNHNY, CDR2 SVGAGI (reference sequence). CDR3 loop: CASSYRGGVRGYTF. The CDR3 DNA sequence: TGTGCCAGCAGTTACCGGGGGGGAGTTCGTGGCTACACCTTC.

The gene calls are TRBV3-1 (or the pseudogene TRBV3-2) and TRBJ1-5, with D possibly matching TRBD1 (5 bases). Trimming pared 4 bases from V and 7 bases from J, leaving 14 bases between. Germline V lookup: CDR1 LGHDT, CDR2 YNNKEL (reference sequence). There are 14 residues in the CDR3. CDR3 sequence reads: CASSLGGTIQPQHF. The CDR3 DNA is TGTGCCAGCAGCCTCGGGGGAACGATCCAGCCCCAGCATTTT.

This chain links TRBV9 with TRBJ2-3, with a weak D call TRBD1 (6 bases). CDR3 size: 13 residues. V gave up 4 bases and J gave up 3 bases, with 9 bases separating them. Germline assignment: CDR1 SGDLS and CDR2 YYNGEE. CDR3 in DNA: TGTGCCAGCAGCTTACAGGGAACAGATACGCAGTATTTT. Translation: CASSLQGTDTQYF.

The chain employs TRBV18 and TRBJ2-3, with D possibly being TRBD2 (5 bases). CDR3 length: 15 amino acids. The germline gives CDR1 KGHSH, CDR2 LQKENI. V was pared by 2 bases and J by 4 bases, with 13 bases between. The CDR3: CASSPGLPGADTQYF. Here the CDR3 DNA reads TGTGCCAGCTCACCAGGACTTCCAGGCGCAGATACGCAGTATTTT.

The chain carries TRBV7-9 and TRBJ1-1; D remains unclear. Germline-derived CDR1 and CDR2 are SEHNR and FQNEAQ (reference sequence). This CDR3 spans 14 amino acids. V was pared by 3 bases and J by 1 base, with 9 bases between. CDR3 region: CASSFQHRNTEAFF. CDR3 coding DNA: TGTGCCAGCAGCTTCCAACACCGGAACACTGAAGCTTTCTTT.

This clone was found once. The chain couples TRBV29-1 to TRBJ1-2; D not resolved. The CDR3 length is 11 residues. V was trimmed by 3 bases and J by 8 bases, leaving 10 bases between them. CDR1 and CDR2 from the germline V gene are SQVTM and ANQGSEA. CDR3 sequence reads: CSVEEDRGYTF. The CDR3 coding sequence is TGCAGCGTTGAGGAGGATCGGGGCTACACCTTC. Together with reference TRBV29-1 and TRBJ1-2, the CDR3 gives the full variable domain: SAVISQKPSRDICQRGTSLTIQCQVDSQVTMMFWYRQQPGQSLTLIATANQGSEATYESGFVIDKFPISRPNLTFSTLTVSNMSPEDSSIYLCSVEEDRGYTFGSGTRLTVV.

This clone has just a few counts. The same CDR3 can be traced to other DNA sequences in this sample. The chain recombines TRBV5-1 with TRBJ2-1, with D perhaps being TRBD1 or TRBD2 (5 bases each). CDR3 length: 14 residues. CDR1 and CDR2 (germline): SGHRS, YFSETQ. The V end was cut by 2 bases, the J end by 1 base, with 7 bases between. This CDR3 reads CASSLEGSYNEQFF. The CDR3 DNA reads as TGCGCCAGCAGCTTAGAGGGGTCCTACAATGAGCAGTTCTTC.

The V and J genes are TRBV28 and TRBJ2-2, with unresolved D. With 1 base removed from V and 8 bases from J, the gap between germline ends came to 2 bases. The CDR3 totals 11 residues. Per the germline V gene, CDR1 is MDHEN and CDR2 is SYDVKM. CDR3 region: CASSLSGELFF. CDR3 nucleotide sequence: TGTGCCAGCAGTTTATCTGGGGAGCTGTTTTTT. The whole variable domain, remainder taken from reference TRBV28 and TRBJ2-2, is DVKVTQSSRYLVKRTGEKVFLECVQDMDHENMFWYRQDPGLGLRLIYFSYDVKMKEKGDIPEGYSVSREKKERFSLILESASTNQTSMYLCASSLSGELFFGEGSRLTVL.

Only a few counts were recorded for this clone. The gene calls are TRBV5-1 and TRBJ2-7, with D perhaps TRBD1 (6 bases). The CDR3 contains 13 residues. Trimming cost V 0 bases and J 3 bases, with 7 bases left between them. Germline-derived CDR1 and CDR2 are SGHRS and YFSETQ. CDR3 amino acids: CASSLGQDYEQYF. CDR3 nucleotides: TGCGCCAGCAGCTTGGGACAGGACTACGAGCAGTACTTC. Complete variable domain (other parts from reference TRBV5-1 and TRBJ2-7): KAGVTQTPRYLIKTRGQQVTLSCSPISGHRSVSWYQQTPGQGLQFLFEYFSETQRNKGNFPGRFSGRQFSNSRSEMNVSTLELGDSALYLCASSLGQDYEQYFGPGTRLTVT.

In its sample, this clone was seen a few times. The V call is TRBV28, the J call TRBJ1-2, with a possible D match to TRBD1 (5 bases). The V end lost 6 bases, the J end lost 5 bases, and 16 bases lay between the germline ends. This CDR3 has 14 residues. Germline loops: CDR1 MDHEN, CDR2 SYDVKM. CDR3 sequence (DNA): TGTGCCAGCAGCTTAGGGATCAGGGTTTATGGCTACACCTTC. Its protein is CASSLGIRVYGYTF.

This clone has at least ten counts. J is TRBJ2-5 and V is TRBV4-1; TRBD1 might be the D (5 bases). This CDR3 is built from 14 residues. V lost 1 base to trimming and J lost 0 bases, with 6 bases between them. The germline V gene has CDR1 MGHRA and CDR2 YSYEKL. This CDR3 reads CASSQVDNQETQYF. CDR3 bases: TGCGCCAGCAGCCAAGTGGACAACCAAGAGACCCAGTACTTC.

The chain carries TRBV6-5 and TRBJ2-2, with 14 bases that match TRBD2. This CDR3 region has 15 residues. V was pared by 6 bases and J by 6 bases, with 3 bases of the junction left unmatched. Germline values: CDR1 MNHEY, CDR2 SVGAGI. The CDR3 sequence: CASRPGLAGAGELFF. In nucleotides, the CDR3 is TGTGCCAGCAGGCCGGGACTAGCGGGAGCCGGGGAGCTGTTTTTT.

The V and J genes are TRBV10-2 and TRBJ2-2; the match to TRBD2 covers 7 bases. Trimming cost V 6 bases and J 5 bases; bases outside gene matches: 9. CDR3 length: 15 residues. Per germline, CDR1 WSHSY and CDR2 SAAADI. As DNA, the CDR3 is TGCGCCAGCAGGGGTAGCGGGTCGGGGACCGGGGAGCTGTTTTTT. Translating gives CASRGSGSGTGELFF.